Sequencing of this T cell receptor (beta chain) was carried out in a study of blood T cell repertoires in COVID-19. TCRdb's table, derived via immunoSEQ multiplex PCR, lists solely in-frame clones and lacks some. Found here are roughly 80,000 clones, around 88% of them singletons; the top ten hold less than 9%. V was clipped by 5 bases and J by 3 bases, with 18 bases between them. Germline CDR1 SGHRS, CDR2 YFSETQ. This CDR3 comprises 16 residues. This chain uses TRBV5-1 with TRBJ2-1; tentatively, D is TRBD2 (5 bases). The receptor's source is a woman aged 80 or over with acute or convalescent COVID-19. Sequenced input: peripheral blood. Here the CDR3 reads CASRRSDGLGYNEQFF. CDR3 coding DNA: TGCGCCAGCAGGCGATCGGACGGACTGGGCTACAATGAGCAGTTCTTC.